The 4 T cell receptor beta chains below all came from one sample that was sequenced in a study of OX40 agonist ivuxolimab in advanced cancers. The library came from the immunoSEQ multiplex PCR assay. The immuneACCESS repertoire file appears here via TCRdb, limited to in-frame rearrangements. These files lack a portion of the clones; in checked studies, under half of the deficit traces to unresolved V genes, and the cause of the others is not known. The sample records approximately 40,000 clones, 75% to 85% of which are singletons. The biggest ten clones account for 20% of the sample. Sequenced here: CD4+ or CD8+ T cells sorted from blood, sampled in a trial of the OX40 agonist ivuxolimab. These receptors were taken from an adult with an advanced solid tumor such as melanoma, head and neck, liver or kidney cancer.

This rearrangement joins TRBV7-9 to TRBJ2-7; D may match TRBD1 or TRBD2 (5 bases each). Between the trimmed V and J ends, which lost 4 bases and 2 bases, there was a span of 9 bases. The CDR3 totals 13 residues. Germline V gives CDR1 SEHNR, CDR2 FQNEAQ (reference sequence). The DNA of the CDR3 is TGTGCCAGCAGCTCGGGACCTCCCTACGAGCAGTACTTC. Translating it yields CASSSGPPYEQYF. Variable domain in full (rest from reference TRBV7-9 and TRBJ2-7): DTGVSQNPRHKITKRGQNVTFRCDPISEHNRLYWYRQTLGQGPEFLTYFQNEAQLEKSRLLSDRFSAERPKGSFSTLEIQRTEQGDSAMYLCASSSGPPYEQYFGPGTRLTVT.

This clone appeared once. The rearrangement joins TRBV19 to TRBJ2-7; no reliable D call. The CDR3 has 15 residues. Germline V gene lookup returns CDR1 LNHDA and CDR2 SQIVND (reference sequence). The V gene lost 3 bases and the J gene lost 0 bases, with 12 bases spanning the gap. The CDR3 DNA reads TGTGCCAGTAGTATCTCTAGTTTGGGCTCCTACGAGCAGTACTTC. This sequence encodes CASSISSLGSYEQYF.

The rearrangement joins TRBV14 to TRBJ2-3, with 10 nucleotides matching TRBD1. J gave up 2 bases and V 4 bases, and 6 bases lay outside the gene matches. The germline gives CDR1 SGHDN, CDR2 FVKESK. The CDR3 covers 16 residues. CDR3 in amino acids: CASSPRQGAVTDTQYF. The CDR3 nucleotides are TGTGCCAGCAGCCCAAGACAGGGGGCAGTCACAGATACGCAGTATTTT. Together with reference TRBV14 and TRBJ2-3, the CDR3 gives the full variable domain: EAGVTQFPSHSVIEKGQTVTLRCDPISGHDNLYWYRRVMGKEIKFLLHFVKESKQDESGMPNNRFLAERTGGTYSTLKVQPAELEDSGVYFCASSPRQGAVTDTQYFGPGTRLTVL.

The chain links TRBV5-5 to TRBJ1-4, with D tentatively TRBD1 (6 bases). V lost 4 bases to trimming and J lost 8 bases, with 15 bases between them. Germline-derived CDR1 and CDR2 are SGHKS and YYEKEE (reference sequence). The CDR3 runs to 14 residues. The CDR3 DNA sequence: TGTGCCAGCAGCGAACGGGCAGGGGTAGAAAAACTGTTTTTT. Protein sequence: CASSERAGVEKLFF.